Shown below are 23 T cell receptor beta chains from a single sample sequenced in a study of T cell responses to AZD1222 COVID-19 vaccine. The protocol was immunoSEQ multiplex PCR, while the TCRdb copy is restricted to in-frame clones and leaves out a portion. The table shows roughly 100,000 clones, with about 88% occurring only once. Sequencing was performed on peripheral blood, taken on day 0 of AZD1222 vaccination. Receptors originate from an adult in good health.

The chain employs TRBV7-9 and TRBJ1-4; TRBD1 is a possible D gene (6 bases). CDR3 length equals 13 residues. Germline CDR1 is SEHNR and CDR2 is FQNEAQ (reference sequence). Trimming removed 7 bases from V and 10 bases from J, with 16 bases in between. CDR3 DNA: TGTGCCAGCACCCCCACACAGGGCGGAAAACTGTTTTTT. This translates into CASTPTQGGKLFF.

V gene TRBV2 combines with J gene TRBJ1-2; weak D call: TRBD1 (5 bases). The CDR3 spans 18 residues. Trimming removed 2 bases from V and 4 bases from J, with 23 bases in between. Germline assignment: CDR1 SNHLY and CDR2 FYNNEI. The CDR3 is CASSEYQSGSHLGYGYTF. As DNA, the CDR3 is TGTGCCAGCAGTGAATATCAATCAGGGTCCCATCTTGGCTATGGCTACACCTTC.

V gene TRBV3-1 (or the pseudogene TRBV3-2) combines with J gene TRBJ2-2, with D maybe TRBD2 (5 bases). The CDR3 has 14 amino acids. Trimming took off 4 bases at V and 8 bases at J, with 14 bases between the two ends. Germline values: CDR1 LGHDT, CDR2 YNNKEL (reference sequence). The CDR3 region has the DNA TGTGCCAGCAGCCCGGTAGCCCCGGGGGGGGAGCTGTTTTTT. It encodes CASSPVAPGGELFF.

This sequence joins TRBV6-5 and TRBJ1-5, with D maybe TRBD1 (6 bases). The CDR3 is 11 amino acids. Between the trimmed V and J ends, which lost 8 bases and 7 bases, there was a span of 9 bases. Germline CDR1 and CDR2: MNHEY and SVGAGI. The CDR3 nucleotides read TGTGCCAGCGAGGGGGGCCAGCCCCAGCATTTT. Translation: CASEGGQPQHF.

V and J are TRBV28 and TRBJ2-5; D unresolved. The length of the CDR3 is 13 residues. Trimming took off 5 bases at V and 4 bases at J, with 11 bases between the two ends. The germline V gene encodes CDR1 MDHEN and CDR2 SYDVKM. The CDR3 is CASSRRPRETQYF. The CDR3 nucleotides read TGTGCCAGCAGTCGTCGTCCTCGAGAGACCCAGTACTTC. Filled out from reference TRBV28 and TRBJ2-5, the complete variable domain reads DVKVTQSSRYLVKRTGEKVFLECVQDMDHENMFWYRQDPGLGLRLIYFSYDVKMKEKGDIPEGYSVSREKKERFSLILESASTNQTSMYLCASSRRPRETQYFGPGTRLLVL.

The chain uses TRBV7-3 and TRBJ2-5; 7 bases align to TRBD2. Germline V lookup: CDR1 SGHTA, CDR2 FQGTGA. This CDR3 is built from 18 residues. J gave up 7 bases and V 2 bases, and 19 bases lay outside the gene matches. DNA of the CDR3: TGTGCCAGCAGCTTAGTTGAAGGCGAGACTAGCTGGGTAGGGACCCAGTACTTC. Protein: CASSLVEGETSWVGTQYF.

The V gene is TRBV5-4, the J gene TRBJ2-1; TRBD1 might be the D (6 bases). The CDR3 loop spans 14 amino acids. V was shortened by 0 bases and J by 7 bases, with 11 bases between the two germline ends. Germline V lookup: CDR1 SGHNT, CDR2 YYREEE (reference sequence). CDR3 region: CASSLEQGRNEQFF. The DNA of the CDR3 is TGTGCCAGCAGCTTGGAACAGGGTAGGAATGAGCAGTTCTTC.

The CDR3 loop reads CASSSRVAGSGANVLTF. CDR3 nucleotide sequence: TGTGCCAGCAGCTCCCGAGTCGCAGGATCTGGGGCCAACGTCCTGACTTTC. The rearrangement uses TRBV7-3 and TRBJ2-6; D unclear. Trimming removed 4 bases from V and 1 base from J, with 14 bases in between. The CDR3 runs 17 residues. In germline, CDR1 is SGHTA, CDR2 FQGTGA.

This clone was counted ten times or more. Other nucleotide sequences in the sample specify the same CDR3. The J gene is TRBJ1-2, the V gene TRBV27; possible D gene TRBD1, 5 bases. The CDR3 runs 13 residues. Between the trimmed V and J ends, which lost 6 bases and 2 bases, there was a span of 10 bases. Germline CDR1 MNHEY, CDR2 SMNVEV (reference sequence). The CDR3 nucleotides read TGTGCCAGCAGCCCGGAGGGGAACTATGGCTACACCTTC. This sequence encodes CASSPEGNYGYTF.

The V gene is TRBV10-1, the J gene TRBJ2-5; tentative D call: TRBD2 (7 bases). CDR1 WNHNN and CDR2 SYGVQD come from the germline V gene (reference sequence). This CDR3 region has 15 residues. Trimming removed 7 bases from V and 6 bases from J, with 21 bases in between. CDR3 residues: CASIGKGGGGKTQYF. Written as DNA, the CDR3 is TGCGCCAGCATTGGCAAAGGGGGGGGCGGGAAGACCCAGTACTTC.

The chain couples TRBV7-9 to TRBJ1-1; D possibly corresponds to TRBD1 (5 bases). The CDR3 extends over 15 amino acids. The germline gives CDR1 SEHNR, CDR2 FQNEAQ (reference sequence). V shed 3 bases and J shed 1 base, with 12 bases lying between them. Written as DNA, the CDR3 is TGTGCCAGCAGCTTTCGGGACTTTGGGAACACTGAAGCTTTCTTT. The encoded protein is CASSFRDFGNTEAFF.

The chain has TRBV6-5 and TRBJ2-6; D is unclear. The V end lost 2 bases, the J end lost 2 bases, and 7 bases lay between the germline ends. This CDR3 region has 15 residues. The germline gives CDR1 MNHEY, CDR2 SVGAGI. The CDR3 nucleotides are TGTGCCAGCAGTTACGTCCGGGCTGGGGCCAACGTCCTGACTTTC. Amino acids: CASSYVRAGANVLTF.

The chain joins TRBV6-2 or TRBV6-3 to TRBJ1-4; 7 bases map to TRBD1. Germline V gives CDR1 MNHEY, CDR2 SVGEGT. The CDR3 sequence is 14 residues long. V shed 5 bases, J shed 7 bases, and the junction held 7 bases outside the gene matches. The CDR3 nucleotides are TGTGCCAGCAGTCGACAGGGTTGGGCTGAAAAACTGTTTTTT. Its protein product is CASSRQGWAEKLFF.

The chain is built from TRBV5-5 and TRBJ2-3, with D possibly TRBD1 on 6 matching bases. The CDR3 extends over 16 amino acids. Per the germline V gene, CDR1 is SGHKS and CDR2 is YYEKEE (reference sequence). V was shortened by 4 bases and J by 2 bases, with 17 bases between the two germline ends. The CDR3 DNA reads as TGTGCCAGCAGCCCTAGTAGAAGGGGGTACACAGATACGCAGTATTTT. Its protein is CASSPSRRGYTDTQYF. Filled out from reference TRBV5-5 and TRBJ2-3, the complete variable domain reads DAGVTQSPTHLIKTRGQQVTLRCSPISGHKSVSWYQQVLGQGPQFIFQYYEKEERGRGNFPDRFSARQFPNYSSELNVNALLLGDSALYLCASSPSRRGYTDTQYFGPGTRLTVL.

The CDR3 DNA follows: TGTGCCAGCAGCTACCCCGGGGGGCGGAACAATGAGCAGTTCTTC. This translates into CASSYPGGRNNEQFF. The rearrangement joins TRBV7-2 to TRBJ2-1; a possible D gene is TRBD2 (7 bases). The CDR3 spans 15 residues. Germline loops: CDR1 SGHTA, CDR2 FQGNSA. Trimming took off 4 bases at V and 5 bases at J, with 15 bases between the two ends.

This chain joins TRBV4-3 and TRBJ1-1, with D possibly being TRBD1 (5 bases). This CDR3 region has 15 residues. The germline V and J ends were trimmed by 1 base and 2 bases, with 11 bases remaining between them. Germline V gene sequence: CDR1 LGHNA, CDR2 YSLEER. Here the CDR3 reads CASSQGVGHNTEAFF. CDR3 in DNA: TGCGCCAGCAGCCAAGGCGTTGGACATAACACTGAAGCTTTCTTT.

The J gene is TRBJ2-2, the V gene TRBV29-1; the D gene is possibly TRBD1 (6 bases). Trimming left V 8 bases short and J 3 bases short, with 13 bases between. This CDR3 is built from 13 residues. CDR1 SQVTM and CDR2 ANQGSEA come from the germline V gene. CDR3 loop: CSPAGQHTGELFF. The CDR3 DNA is TGCAGCCCTGCTGGACAGCACACCGGGGAGCTGTTTTTT.

CDR3 DNA: TGTGCCAGCAGAAAACAGGGAAGAGTTAACTATGGCTACACCTTC. It translates to CASRKQGRVNYGYTF. The chain has TRBV6-5 and TRBJ1-2, with D possibly TRBD1 on 6 matching bases. CDR3 length: 15 amino acids. CDR1 and CDR2 from the germline V gene are MNHEY and SVGAGI. The ends were cut back, 6 bases at V and 1 base at J, with 15 bases in the middle.

The chain is built from TRBV20-1 and TRBJ2-1; 7 nucleotides match TRBD2. CDR3 size: 11 residues. CDR1 and CDR2 (germline): DFQATT, SNEGSKA (reference sequence). In nucleotides, the CDR3 is TGCAGCCTAGCGGAATACAATGAGCAGTTCTTC. This sequence encodes CSLAEYNEQFF.

This rearrangement joins TRBV5-1 to TRBJ1-1, with 7 bases lining up with TRBD1. V gave up 1 base and J gave up 4 bases; unmatched junction bases: 4. This CDR3 is 14 amino acids long. Looked up from germline, CDR1 is SGHRS and CDR2 is YFSETQ. DNA of the CDR3: TGCGCCAGCAGCTTGCGACAGGGCGGCACTGAAGCTTTCTTT. Protein: CASSLRQGGTEAFF.

This clone is a singleton in its sample. The chain employs TRBV2 and TRBJ2-1; 11 bases are a match to TRBD2. Germline V lookup: CDR1 SNHLY, CDR2 FYNNEI. J was trimmed by 0 bases and V by 6 bases; bases with no gene match: 1. The CDR3 runs to 15 residues. CDR3 nucleotides: TGTGCCAGCAGAGGGACTAGCGGCTCCTACAATGAGCAGTTCTTC. It translates to CASRGTSGSYNEQFF.

The chain employs TRBV9 and TRBJ2-1; TRBD2 agrees at 10 bases. The CDR3 covers 17 residues. J gave up 9 bases and V 0 bases, and 12 bases lay outside the gene matches. CDR1 is SGDLS, CDR2 YYNGEE, per germline. The CDR3 nucleotides read TGTGCCAGCAGCGTAGAGGCAGCGGGGGGGATTCAGGGTGAGCAGTTCTTC. It is translated as CASSVEAAGGIQGEQFF.

The rearrangement uses TRBV6-4 and TRBJ1-2; D is undetermined. The CDR3 runs to 13 residues. CDR1 is MRHNA, CDR2 SNTAGT, per germline. V was cut by 6 bases and J by 7 bases, with 15 bases left in between. CDR3 residues: CASSSSLFRGYTF. CDR3 coding DNA: TGTGCCAGCAGCTCTAGCCTATTCCGTGGCTACACCTTC.